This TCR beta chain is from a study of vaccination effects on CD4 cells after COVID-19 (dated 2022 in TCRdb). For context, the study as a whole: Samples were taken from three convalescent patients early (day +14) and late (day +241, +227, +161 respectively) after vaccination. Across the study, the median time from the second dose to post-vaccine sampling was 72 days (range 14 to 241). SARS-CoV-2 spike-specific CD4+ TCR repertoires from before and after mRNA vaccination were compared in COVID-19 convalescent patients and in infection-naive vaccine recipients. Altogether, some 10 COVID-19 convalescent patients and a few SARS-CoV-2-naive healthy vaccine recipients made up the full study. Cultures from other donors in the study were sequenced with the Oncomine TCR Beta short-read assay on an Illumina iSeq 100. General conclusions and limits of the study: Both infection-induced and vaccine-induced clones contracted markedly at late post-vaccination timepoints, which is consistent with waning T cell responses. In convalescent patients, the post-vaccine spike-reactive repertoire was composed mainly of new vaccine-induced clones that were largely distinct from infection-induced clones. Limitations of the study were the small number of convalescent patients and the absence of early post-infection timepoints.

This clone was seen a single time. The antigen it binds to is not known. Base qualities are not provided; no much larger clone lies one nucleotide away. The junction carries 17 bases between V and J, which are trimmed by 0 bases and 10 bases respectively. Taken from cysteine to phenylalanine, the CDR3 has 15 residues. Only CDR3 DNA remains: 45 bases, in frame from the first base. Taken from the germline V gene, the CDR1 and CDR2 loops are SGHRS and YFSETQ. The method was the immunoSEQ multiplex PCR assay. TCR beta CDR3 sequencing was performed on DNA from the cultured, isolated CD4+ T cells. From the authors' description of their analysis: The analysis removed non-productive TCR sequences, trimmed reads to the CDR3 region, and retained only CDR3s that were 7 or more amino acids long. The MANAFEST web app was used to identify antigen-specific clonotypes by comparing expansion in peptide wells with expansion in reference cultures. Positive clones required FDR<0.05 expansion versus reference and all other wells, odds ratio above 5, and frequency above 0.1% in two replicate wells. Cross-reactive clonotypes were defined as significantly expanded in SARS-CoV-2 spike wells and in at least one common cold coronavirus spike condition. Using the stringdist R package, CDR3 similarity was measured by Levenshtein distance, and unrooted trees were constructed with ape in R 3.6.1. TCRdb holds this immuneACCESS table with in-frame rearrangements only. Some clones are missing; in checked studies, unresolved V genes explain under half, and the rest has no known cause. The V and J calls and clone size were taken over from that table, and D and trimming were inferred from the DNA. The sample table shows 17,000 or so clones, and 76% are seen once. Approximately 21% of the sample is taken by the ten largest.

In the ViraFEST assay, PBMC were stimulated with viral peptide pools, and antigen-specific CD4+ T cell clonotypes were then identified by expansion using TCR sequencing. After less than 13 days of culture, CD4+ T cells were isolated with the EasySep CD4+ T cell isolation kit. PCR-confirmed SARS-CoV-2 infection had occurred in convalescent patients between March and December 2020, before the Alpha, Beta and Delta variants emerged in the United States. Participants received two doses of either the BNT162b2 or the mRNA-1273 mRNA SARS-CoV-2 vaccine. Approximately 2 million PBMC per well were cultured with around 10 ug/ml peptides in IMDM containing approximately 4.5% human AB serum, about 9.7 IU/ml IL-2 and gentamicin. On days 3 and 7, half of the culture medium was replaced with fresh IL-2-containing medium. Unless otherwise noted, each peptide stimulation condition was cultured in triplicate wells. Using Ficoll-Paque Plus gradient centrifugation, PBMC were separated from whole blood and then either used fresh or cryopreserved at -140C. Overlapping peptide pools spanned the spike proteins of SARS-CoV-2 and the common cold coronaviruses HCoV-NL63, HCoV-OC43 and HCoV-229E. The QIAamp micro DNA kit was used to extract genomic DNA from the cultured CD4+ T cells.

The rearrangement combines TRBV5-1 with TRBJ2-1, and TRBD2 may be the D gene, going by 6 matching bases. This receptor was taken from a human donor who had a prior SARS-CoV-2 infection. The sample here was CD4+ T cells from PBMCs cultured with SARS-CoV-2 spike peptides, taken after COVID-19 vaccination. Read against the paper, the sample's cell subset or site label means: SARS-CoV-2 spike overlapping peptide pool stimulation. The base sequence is TGCGCCAGCAGCTTGGTTCCCCAACTAGCCCTCGAGCAGTTCTTC. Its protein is CASSLVPQLALEQFF.